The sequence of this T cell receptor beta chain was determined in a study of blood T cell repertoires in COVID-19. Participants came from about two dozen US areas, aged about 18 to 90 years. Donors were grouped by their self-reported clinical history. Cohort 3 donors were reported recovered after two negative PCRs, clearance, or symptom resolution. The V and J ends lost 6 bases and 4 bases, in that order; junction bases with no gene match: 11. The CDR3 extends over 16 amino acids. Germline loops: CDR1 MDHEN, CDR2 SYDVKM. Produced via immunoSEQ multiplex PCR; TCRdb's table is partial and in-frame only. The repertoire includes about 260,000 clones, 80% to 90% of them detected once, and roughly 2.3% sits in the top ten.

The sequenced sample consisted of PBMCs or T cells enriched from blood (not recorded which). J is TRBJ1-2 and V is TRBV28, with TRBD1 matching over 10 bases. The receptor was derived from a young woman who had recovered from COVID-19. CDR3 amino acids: CASSLNTGTGVYGYTF. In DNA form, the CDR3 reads TGTGCCAGCAGCCTTAATACCGGGACAGGGGTCTATGGCTACACCTTC.